This T cell receptor beta chain was recovered during a study of T cell responses to AZD1222 COVID-19 vaccine. The CDR3 length is 15 residues. The ends were cut back, 0 bases at V and 6 bases at J, with 14 bases in the middle. The germline CDR1 and CDR2 sequences are GTSNPN and SVGIG (reference sequence). Broader study findings: Spike-specific TCR breadth and depth went up after people got two AZD1222 doses.

Profiling relied on immunoSEQ multiplex PCR, and the TCRdb table lists in-frame clones only, not all of them. The sample has about 140,000 clones. Of note for this clone: Its target is unknown.

The rearrangement joins TRBV30 to TRBJ2-2, with D tentatively TRBD1 (6 bases). This TCR came from an adult in good health. Sequenced: peripheral blood. The CDR3 is CAWSVLSGVPGELFF. CDR3 DNA: TGTGCCTGGAGTGTACTATCAGGGGTTCCCGGGGAGCTGTTTTTT.